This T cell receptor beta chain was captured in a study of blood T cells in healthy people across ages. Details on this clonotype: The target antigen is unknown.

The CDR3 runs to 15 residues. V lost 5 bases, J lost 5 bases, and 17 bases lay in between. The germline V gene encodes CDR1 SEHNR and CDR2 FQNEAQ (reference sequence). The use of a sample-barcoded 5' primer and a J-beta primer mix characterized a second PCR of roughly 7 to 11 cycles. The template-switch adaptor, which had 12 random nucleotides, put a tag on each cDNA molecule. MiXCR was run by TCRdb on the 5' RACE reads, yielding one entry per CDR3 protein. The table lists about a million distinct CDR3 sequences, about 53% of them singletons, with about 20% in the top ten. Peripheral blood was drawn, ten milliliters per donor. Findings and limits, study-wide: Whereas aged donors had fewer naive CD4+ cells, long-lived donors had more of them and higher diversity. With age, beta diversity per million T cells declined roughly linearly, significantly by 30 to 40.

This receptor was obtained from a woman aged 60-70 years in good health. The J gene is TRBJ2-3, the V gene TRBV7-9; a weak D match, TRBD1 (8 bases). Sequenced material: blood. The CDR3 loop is CASSPRTGRGDTQYF. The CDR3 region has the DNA TGTGCCAGCAGCCCCCGGACAGGGAGGGGAGATACGCAGTATTTT.